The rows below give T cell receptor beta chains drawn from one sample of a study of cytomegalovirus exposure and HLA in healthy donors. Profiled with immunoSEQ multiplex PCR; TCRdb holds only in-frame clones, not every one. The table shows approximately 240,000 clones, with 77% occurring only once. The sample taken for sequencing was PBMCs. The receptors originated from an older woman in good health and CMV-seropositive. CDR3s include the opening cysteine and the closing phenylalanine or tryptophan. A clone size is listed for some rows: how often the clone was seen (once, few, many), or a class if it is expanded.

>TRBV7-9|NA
CASSLGRGETQYF
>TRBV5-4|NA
CASSTPNLAKNIQYF
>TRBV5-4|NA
CASSGGTSGRNEQFF
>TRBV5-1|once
CASSREGNMYEQYF
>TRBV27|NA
CASSSRGWGDTEAFF
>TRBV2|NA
CATGSGVGAGELFF
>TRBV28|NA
CASRVLAAPAGREQFF
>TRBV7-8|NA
CASSATTGLREKLFF
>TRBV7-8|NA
CASTRQGIGNTIYF
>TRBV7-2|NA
CASRPDSLAQYF
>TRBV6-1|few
CASRAGDTSLPLAF
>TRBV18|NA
CASSPPQRETQYF
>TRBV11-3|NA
CASSLGLNRGDTQYF
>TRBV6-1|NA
CASSPTANYGYTF
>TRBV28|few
CASTKGGTSYEQYF
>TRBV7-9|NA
CASSSGAPQQFF
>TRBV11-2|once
CASSFGNRPGEKLFF
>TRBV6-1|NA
CASGGQGAYEQYF
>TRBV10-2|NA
CASGRVLFNEQFF
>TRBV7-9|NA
CASSLARVGNSPLHF
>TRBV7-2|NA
CASSFYPGQGGEKLFF
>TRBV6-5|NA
CASSYGGFYGYTF
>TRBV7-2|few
CASSVNTGIGETQYF
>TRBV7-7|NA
CASSPPGSSYNEQFF
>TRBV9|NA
CASSVGGQLNTEAFF
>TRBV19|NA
CASSIDGGGSYEQYF
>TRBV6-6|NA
CASSQGQAKNTGELFF
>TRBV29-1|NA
CSVGGQGDYGYTF
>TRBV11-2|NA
CASSLETGNTEAFF